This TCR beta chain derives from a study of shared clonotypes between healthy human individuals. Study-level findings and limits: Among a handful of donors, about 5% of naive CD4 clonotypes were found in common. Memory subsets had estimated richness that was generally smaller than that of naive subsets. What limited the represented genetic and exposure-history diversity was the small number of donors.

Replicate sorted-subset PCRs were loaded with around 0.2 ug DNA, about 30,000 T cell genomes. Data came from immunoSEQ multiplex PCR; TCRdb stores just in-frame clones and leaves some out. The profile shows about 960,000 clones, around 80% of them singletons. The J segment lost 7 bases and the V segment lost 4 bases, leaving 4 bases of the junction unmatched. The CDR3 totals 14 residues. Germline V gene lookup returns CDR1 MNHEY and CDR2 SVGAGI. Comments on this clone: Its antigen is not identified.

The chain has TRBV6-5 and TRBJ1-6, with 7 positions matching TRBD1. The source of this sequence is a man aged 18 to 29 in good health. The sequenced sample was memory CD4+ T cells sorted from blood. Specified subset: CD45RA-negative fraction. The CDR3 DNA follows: TGTGCCAGCAGTTCGGGACAGCACAATTCACCCCTCCACTTT. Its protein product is CASSSGQHNSPLHF.